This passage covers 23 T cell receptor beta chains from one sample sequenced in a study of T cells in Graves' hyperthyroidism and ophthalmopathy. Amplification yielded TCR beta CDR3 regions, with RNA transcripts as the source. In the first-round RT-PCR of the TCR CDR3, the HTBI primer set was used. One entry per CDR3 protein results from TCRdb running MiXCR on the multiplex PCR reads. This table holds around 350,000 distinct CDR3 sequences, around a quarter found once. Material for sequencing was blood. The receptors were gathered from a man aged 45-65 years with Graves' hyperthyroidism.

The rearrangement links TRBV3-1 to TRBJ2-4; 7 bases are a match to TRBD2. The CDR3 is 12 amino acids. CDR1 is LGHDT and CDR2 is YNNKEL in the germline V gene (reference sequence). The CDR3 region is CMASGPKNIQYF. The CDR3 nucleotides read TGTATGGCTAGCGGACCCAAAAACATTCAGTACTTC.

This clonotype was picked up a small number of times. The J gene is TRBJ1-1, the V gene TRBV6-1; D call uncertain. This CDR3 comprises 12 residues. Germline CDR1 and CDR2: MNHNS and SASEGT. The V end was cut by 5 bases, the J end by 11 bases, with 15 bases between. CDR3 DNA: TGTGCCAGCAGTACCGGACGGGGAGCCGCTTTCTTT. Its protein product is CASSTGRGAAFF.

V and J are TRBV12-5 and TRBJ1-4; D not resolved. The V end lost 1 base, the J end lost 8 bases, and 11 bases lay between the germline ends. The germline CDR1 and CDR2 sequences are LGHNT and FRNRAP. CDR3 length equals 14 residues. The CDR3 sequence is CASGLALTNEKLFF. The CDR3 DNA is TGTGCTAGTGGTTTGGCCCTTACGAACGAAAAACTGTTTTTT.

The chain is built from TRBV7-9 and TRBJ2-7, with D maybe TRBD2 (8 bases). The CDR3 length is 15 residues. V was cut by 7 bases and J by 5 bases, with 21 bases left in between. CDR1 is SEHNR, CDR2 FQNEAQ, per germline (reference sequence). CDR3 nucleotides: TGTGCCAGCATGGGGACAGCGGGAGATGTACACGAGCAGTACTTC. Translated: CASMGTAGDVHEQYF.

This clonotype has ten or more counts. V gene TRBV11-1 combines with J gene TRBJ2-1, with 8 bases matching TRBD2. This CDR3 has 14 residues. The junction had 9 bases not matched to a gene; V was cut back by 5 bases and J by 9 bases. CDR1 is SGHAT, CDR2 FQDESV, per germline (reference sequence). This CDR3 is CASSSPGGGFEQFF. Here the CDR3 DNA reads TGTGCCAGCAGCAGCCCGGGAGGGGGGTTTGAGCAGTTCTTC.

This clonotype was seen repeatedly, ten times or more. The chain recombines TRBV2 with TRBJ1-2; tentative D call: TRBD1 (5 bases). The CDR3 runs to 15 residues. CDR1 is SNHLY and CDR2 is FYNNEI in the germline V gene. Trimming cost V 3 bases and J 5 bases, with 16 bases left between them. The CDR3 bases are TGTGCCAGCAGTGATGGGGGATCATCTCGTTATGGCTACACCTTC. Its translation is CASSDGGSSRYGYTF.

This CDR3 reads CASSMTGGPSHEQFF. DNA of the CDR3: TGTGCCAGTAGTATGACTGGAGGGCCCTCACATGAGCAGTTCTTC. The chain uses TRBV19 and TRBJ2-1; TRBD2 might be the D (6 bases). The CDR3 is made up of 15 amino acids. V was trimmed by 3 bases and J by 8 bases, leaving 17 bases between them. Germline-derived CDR1 and CDR2 are LNHDA and SQIVND (reference sequence).

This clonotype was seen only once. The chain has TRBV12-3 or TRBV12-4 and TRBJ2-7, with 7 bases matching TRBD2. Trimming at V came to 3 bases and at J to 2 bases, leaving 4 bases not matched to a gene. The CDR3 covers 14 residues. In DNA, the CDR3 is TGTGCCAGCAGTTTTGGGGGGAGGGCCTACGAGCAGTACTTC. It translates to CASSFGGRAYEQYF.

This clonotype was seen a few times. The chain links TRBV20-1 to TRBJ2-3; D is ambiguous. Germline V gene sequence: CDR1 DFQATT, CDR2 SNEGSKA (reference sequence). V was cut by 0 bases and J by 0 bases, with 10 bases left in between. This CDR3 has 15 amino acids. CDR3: CSARDAATSTDTQYF. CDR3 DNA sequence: TGCAGTGCTAGAGATGCGGCTACAAGCACAGATACGCAGTATTTT.

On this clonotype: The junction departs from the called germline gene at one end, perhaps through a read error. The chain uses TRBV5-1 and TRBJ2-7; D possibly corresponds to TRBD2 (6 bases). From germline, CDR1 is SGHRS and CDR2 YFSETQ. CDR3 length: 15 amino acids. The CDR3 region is CASSGGFTAQTEKYF. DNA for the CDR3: TGCGCCAGCAGTGGAGGGTTTACCGCCCAGACCGAGAAGTACTTC.

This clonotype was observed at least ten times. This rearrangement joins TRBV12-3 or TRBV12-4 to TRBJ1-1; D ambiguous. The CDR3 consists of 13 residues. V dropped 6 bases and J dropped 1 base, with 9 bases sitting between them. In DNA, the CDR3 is TGTGCCAGCAGCAAAAACACGAACACTGAAGCTTTCTTT. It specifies CASSKNTNTEAFF.

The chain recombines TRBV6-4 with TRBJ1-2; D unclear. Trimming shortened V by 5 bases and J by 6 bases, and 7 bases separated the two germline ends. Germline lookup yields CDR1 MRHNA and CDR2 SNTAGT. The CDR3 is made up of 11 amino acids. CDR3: CASSSDNGYTF. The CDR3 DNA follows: TGTGCCAGCAGTTCTGACAATGGCTACACCTTC.

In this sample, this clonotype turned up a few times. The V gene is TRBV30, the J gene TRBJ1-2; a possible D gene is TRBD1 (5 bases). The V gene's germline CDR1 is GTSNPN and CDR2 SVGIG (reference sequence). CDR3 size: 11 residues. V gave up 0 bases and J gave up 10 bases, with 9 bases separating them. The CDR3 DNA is TGTGCCTGGAGTGTAACCGGGACCTACACCTTC. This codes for CAWSVTGTYTF. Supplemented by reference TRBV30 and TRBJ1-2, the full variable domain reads SQTIHQWPATLVQPVGSPLSLECTVEGTSNPNLYWYRQAAGRGLQLLFYSVGIGQISSEVPQNLSASRPQDRQFILSSKKLLLSDSGFYLCAWSVTGTYTFGSGTRLTVV.

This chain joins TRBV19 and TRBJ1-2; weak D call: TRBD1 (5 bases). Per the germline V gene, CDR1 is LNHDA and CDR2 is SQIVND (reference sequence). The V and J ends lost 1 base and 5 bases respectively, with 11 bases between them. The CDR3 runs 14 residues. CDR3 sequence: CASSIAQGGYGYTF. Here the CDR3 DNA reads TGTGCCAGTAGTATAGCCCAGGGAGGTTATGGCTACACCTTC.

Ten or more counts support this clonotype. CDR3 sequence (DNA): TGTGCCAGCAGCTTAGATACAGGTCTCACAGATACGCAGTATTTT. As protein: CASSLDTGLTDTQYF. The chain couples TRBV7-6 to TRBJ2-3, with D tentatively TRBD1 (5 bases). Germline values: CDR1 SGHVS, CDR2 FNYEAQ. The CDR3 runs to 15 residues. Trimming stripped 1 base from V and 2 bases from J, with 10 bases between. The variable domain in full, completed from reference TRBV7-6 and TRBJ2-3, reads GAGVSQSPRYKVTKRGQDVALRCDPISGHVSLYWYRQALGQGPEFLTYFNYEAQQDKSGLPNDRFSAERPEGSISTLTIQRTEQRDSAMYRCASSLDTGLTDTQYFGPGTRLTVL.

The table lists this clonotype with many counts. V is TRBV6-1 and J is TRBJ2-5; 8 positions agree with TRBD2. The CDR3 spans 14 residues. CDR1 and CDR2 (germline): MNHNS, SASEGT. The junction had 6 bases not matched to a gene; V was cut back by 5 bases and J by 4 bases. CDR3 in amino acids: CASSNGLAGETQYF. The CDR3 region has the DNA TGTGCCAGCAGTAACGGACTAGCCGGAGAGACCCAGTACTTC.

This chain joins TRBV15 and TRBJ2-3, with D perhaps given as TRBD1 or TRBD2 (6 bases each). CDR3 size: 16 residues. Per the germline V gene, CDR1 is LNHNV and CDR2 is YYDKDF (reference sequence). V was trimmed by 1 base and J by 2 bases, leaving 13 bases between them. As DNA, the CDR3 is TGTGCCACCAGCAGAGGAGGGGGACTCAACACAGATACGCAGTATTTT. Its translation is CATSRGGGLNTDTQYF.

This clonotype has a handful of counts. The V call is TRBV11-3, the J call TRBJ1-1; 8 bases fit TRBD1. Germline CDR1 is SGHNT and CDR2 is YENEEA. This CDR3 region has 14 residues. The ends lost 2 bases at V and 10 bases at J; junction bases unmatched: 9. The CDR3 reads CASSLRSDRGGAFF. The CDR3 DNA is TGTGCCAGCAGCTTACGCTCTGACAGGGGAGGAGCTTTCTTT.

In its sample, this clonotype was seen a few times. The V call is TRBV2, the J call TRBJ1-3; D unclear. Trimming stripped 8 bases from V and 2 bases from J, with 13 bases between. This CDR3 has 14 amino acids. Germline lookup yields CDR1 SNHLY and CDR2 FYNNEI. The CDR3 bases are TGTGCCAGCGGGGTGGATTCTCCTGGAAACACCATATATTTT. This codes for CASGVDSPGNTIYF.

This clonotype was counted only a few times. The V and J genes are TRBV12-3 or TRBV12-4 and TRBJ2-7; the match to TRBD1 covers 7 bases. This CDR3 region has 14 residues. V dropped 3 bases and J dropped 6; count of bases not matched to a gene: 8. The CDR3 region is CASSFQGEIFEQYF. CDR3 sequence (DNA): TGTGCCAGCAGTTTCCAGGGGGAGATCTTCGAGCAGTACTTC.

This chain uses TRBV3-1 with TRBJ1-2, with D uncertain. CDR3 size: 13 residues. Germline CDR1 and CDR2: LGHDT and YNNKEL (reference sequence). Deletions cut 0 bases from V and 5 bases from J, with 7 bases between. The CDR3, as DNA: TGTGCCAGCAGCCAAGAGGGTCCGTATGGCTACACCTTC. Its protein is CASSQEGPYGYTF.

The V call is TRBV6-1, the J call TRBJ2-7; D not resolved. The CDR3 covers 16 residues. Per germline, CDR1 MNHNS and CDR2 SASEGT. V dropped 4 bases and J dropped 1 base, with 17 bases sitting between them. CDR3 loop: CASSADWPSPSYEQYF. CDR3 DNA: TGTGCCAGCAGTGCAGATTGGCCCAGCCCTTCCTACGAGCAGTACTTC.

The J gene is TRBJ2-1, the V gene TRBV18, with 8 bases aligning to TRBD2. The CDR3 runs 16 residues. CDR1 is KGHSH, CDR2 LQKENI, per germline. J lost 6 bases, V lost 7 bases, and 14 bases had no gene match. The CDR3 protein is CASCDLSGGGRNEQFF. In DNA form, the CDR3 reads TGTGCCAGCTGCGATTTGTCGGGAGGGGGACGCAATGAGCAGTTCTTC. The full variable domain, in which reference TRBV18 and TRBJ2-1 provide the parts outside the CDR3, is NAGVMQNPRHLVRRRGQEARLRCSPMKGHSHVYWYRQLPEEGLKFMVYLQKENIIDESGMPKERFSAEFPKEGPSILRIQQVVRGDSAAYFCASCDLSGGGRNEQFFGPGTRLTVL.